One and the same sample provided the 9 T cell receptor beta chains below, sequenced in a study of T cells in Graves' hyperthyroidism and ophthalmopathy. Researchers took RNA transcripts and amplified the TCR beta CDR3 regions from them. The HTBI primer set served for first-round RT-PCR of the TCR CDR3. Via MiXCR, TCRdb re-called the multiplex PCR reads, giving one row per CDR3 protein. The table lists 550,000 to 800,000 distinct CDR3 sequences, roughly 17% of them singletons. Sequencing was done on a sample of blood. These receptors all stem from a man aged 50 to 59 with Graves' hyperthyroidism.

This clonotype appeared many times. The V gene is TRBV2, the J gene TRBJ2-7; 11 nucleotides match TRBD2. The length of the CDR3 is 15 residues. The germline gives CDR1 SNHLY, CDR2 FYNNEI. With 4 bases clipped from V and 5 bases from J, the junction kept 7 bases outside the gene matches. CDR3 nucleotides: TGTGCCAGCAGTGCCCTCCTAGCGGGAGGAAACGAGCAGTACTTC. Residues: CASSALLAGGNEQYF.

The V and J genes are TRBV28 and TRBJ2-3; 10 bases match TRBD2. V shed 5 bases, J shed 6 bases, and the junction held 8 bases outside the gene matches. Germline V gene sequence: CDR1 MDHEN, CDR2 SYDVKM. The CDR3 covers 15 residues. For the CDR3, the DNA is TGTGCCAGCAGTGCCCCTAGCGGGAGTTTCGATACGCAGTATTTT. The encoded protein is CASSAPSGSFDTQYF.

This clonotype was detected many times. This rearrangement joins TRBV28 to TRBJ1-3; no reliable D call. CDR1 is MDHEN and CDR2 is SYDVKM in the germline V gene. Trimming took off 8 bases at V and 0 bases at J, with 11 bases between the two ends. CDR3 size: 14 residues. CDR3 bases: TGTGCCAGCCAGACTGGCCTCTCTGGAAACACCATATATTTT. Translation: CASQTGLSGNTIYF.

The DNA for the CDR3 is TGTGCCAGTAGTTCGAGTAGCAATCAGCCCCAGCATTTT. This translates into CASSSSSNQPQHF. The V gene is TRBV19, the J gene TRBJ1-5, with D uncertain. V lost 5 bases to trimming and J lost 0 bases, with 5 bases between them. Germline assignment: CDR1 LNHDA and CDR2 SQIVND (reference sequence). CDR3 size: 13 residues.

A few counts support this clonotype. The CDR3 DNA is TGTGCCAGCTCACCACCCCTGGGACAGGGGGCAACTGAAGCTTTCTTT. It codes for CASSPPLGQGATEAFF. This chain connects TRBV18 to TRBJ1-1; 12 bases align to TRBD1. Germline V lookup: CDR1 KGHSH, CDR2 LQKENI. V was clipped by 0 bases and J by 5 bases; unmatched bases: 4. CDR3 length: 16 amino acids.

This clonotype was picked up many times. The genes are TRBV28 and TRBJ1-5; no reliable D call. Looked up from germline, CDR1 is MDHEN and CDR2 is SYDVKM. V gave up 6 bases and J gave up 6 bases, with 18 bases separating them. This CDR3 contains 15 residues. The chain's CDR3 is CASSTYGILGQPQHF. DNA for the CDR3: TGTGCCAGCAGCACATATGGAATTCTAGGTCAGCCCCAGCATTTT.

This clonotype was observed many times. The chain links TRBV4-3 to TRBJ1-2; no clear D gene. Germline values: CDR1 LGHNA, CDR2 YSLEER. The CDR3 contains 13 residues. The V end was cut by 1 base, the J end by 4 bases, with 7 bases between. DNA for the CDR3: TGCGCCAGCAGCCAAGTAGAGTCCTATGGCTACACCTTC. This codes for CASSQVESYGYTF.

This clonotype was found a few times. The CDR3 nucleotides read TGTGCCAGCGAAACTAGCGGGATGTCCTACGAGCAGTACTTC. Translating gives CASETSGMSYEQYF. The rearrangement links TRBV6-2 or TRBV6-3 to TRBJ2-7, with 10 bases lining up with TRBD2. CDR3 length: 14 amino acids. The trim removed 8 bases at V and 1 base at J, leaving 5 bases unmatched. Germline V gives CDR1 MNHEY, CDR2 SVGEGT.

The chain has TRBV4-3 and TRBJ2-3; D assignment may be TRBD1 or TRBD2 (5 bases each). Trimming removed 1 base from V and 4 bases from J, with 18 bases in between. CDR3 size: 17 residues. Per the germline V gene, CDR1 is LGHNA and CDR2 is YSLEER. CDR3 region: CASSQVNRGGRADTQYF. Written as DNA, the CDR3 is TGCGCCAGCAGCCAAGTCAATCGGGGCGGAAGGGCAGATACGCAGTATTTT.